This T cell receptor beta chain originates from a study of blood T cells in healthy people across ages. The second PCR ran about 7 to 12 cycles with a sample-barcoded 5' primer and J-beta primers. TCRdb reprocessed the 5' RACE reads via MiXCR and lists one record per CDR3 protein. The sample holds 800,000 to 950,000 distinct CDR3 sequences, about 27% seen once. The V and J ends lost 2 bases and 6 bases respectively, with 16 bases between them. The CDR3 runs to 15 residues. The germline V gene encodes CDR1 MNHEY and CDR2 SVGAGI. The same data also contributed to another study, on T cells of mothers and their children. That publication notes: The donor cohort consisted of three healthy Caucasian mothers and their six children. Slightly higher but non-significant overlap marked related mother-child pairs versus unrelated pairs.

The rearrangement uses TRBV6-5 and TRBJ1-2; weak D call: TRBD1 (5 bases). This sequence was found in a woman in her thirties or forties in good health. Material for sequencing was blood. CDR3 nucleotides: TGTGCCAGCAGTTACGGGGGTGGTGGTATTAATGGCTACACCTTC. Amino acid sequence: CASSYGGGGINGYTF.